This record covers a single T cell receptor (beta chain). As yet, its antigen is unknown. The entry originates in a study of T cell responses to AZD1222 COVID-19 vaccine. Study-level findings and limits: Researchers took repertoire samples only after the peak T cell response had come. The reported proportion of spike-specific TCRs targeting unmutated variant regions was nearly half.

Germline V gives CDR1 SGHAT, CDR2 FQNNGV. V was pared by 5 bases and J by 8 bases, with 7 bases of the junction left unmatched. The CDR3 is 13 residues long. Measured with immunoSEQ multiplex PCR; TCRdb has only the in-frame clones, and not every one. The sample has around 130,000 clones, 70% to 90% seen once. Second-dose groups at about 4 or about 12 weeks were pooled. The receptor was isolated from an adult who received the AZD1222 COVID-19 vaccine. Here the sequenced sample was peripheral blood, taken 28 days after the second AZD1222 dose. The chain links TRBV11-2 to TRBJ2-7, with 9 bases aligning to TRBD1. CDR3 sequence: CASSPPGTGKQYF. CDR3 DNA sequence: TGTGCCAGCAGCCCTCCCGGGACAGGGAAGCAGTACTTC.